This TCR beta chain derives from a study of CD8 T cells in ankylosing spondylitis (dated by TCRdb to 2017 to 2019). Describing the broader study: The study set out to find disease-linked TCR variants by profiling T cell receptor beta repertoires in ankylosing spondylitis patients and healthy donors. Samples of peripheral blood were taken, and for ankylosing spondylitis patients, synovial fluid was collected as well. The whole study cohort included over a hundred healthy donors and 25 ankylosing spondylitis patients.

The CDR3 has 15 amino acids, counting the end cysteine and phenylalanine. The kept DNA is CDR3 alone, 45 bases in frame from the first base. The V end gives up 6 bases and the J end 2 bases, leaving 7 bases in the junction not matched to a gene. From the germline V gene, CDR1 is SGHTA and CDR2 is FQGTGA. Sequencing took place on an Illumina MiSeq. TCR beta libraries were prepared by quantitative 5'-RACE with molecular barcodes. As for how the authors treated the data: Disease-linked TCR variants were identified with a new computational method built on a probabilistic model of VDJ rearrangement. In TCRdb, the public reads were trimmed at Q25 with fastp and aligned with MiXCR, with productive beta chains retained. Every entry covers one CDR3 protein and lists the most common genes and DNA from its rows. These V and J calls are TCRdb output, not the study's own analysis. The sample yields roughly 26,000 distinct CDR3 sequences; 13% were counted once. About 35% of the sample is in the top ten clones.

In its sample, this clonotype was seen many times. Its antigen is still unknown. It has no much larger one-base neighbor in the sample; base qualities were not kept. Overall results and qualifications from the work: According to the report, matched synovial fluid samples from ankylosing spondylitis patients were significantly enriched for the disease-linked clones. A TCR beta motif of 7 or 8 highly homologous amino acid variants appeared characteristic of blood from ankylosing spondylitis patients. Some motif variants had previously been reported in the synovial fluid and blood of reactive arthritis patients, which suggests shared mechanisms of disease initiation. The disease-linked clones showed a CD8+ phenotype and occurred at relatively low frequencies in peripheral blood.

This TCR derives from a male donor with ankylosing spondylitis or in good health (not recorded which). Rearrangement joined TRBV7-3 to TRBJ2-1; 7 bases in the middle match TRBD2. The sequenced sample consisted of blood. At the DNA level, the sequence is TGTGCCAGCAGTCCCGAGGCGGGAGCCTACAATGAGCAGTTCTTC. This sequence encodes CASSPEAGAYNEQFF. The full variable domain, with segments outside the CDR3 supplied by the reference TRBV7-3 and TRBJ2-1 proteins, appears as GAGVSQTPSNKVTEKGKYVELRCDPISGHTALYWYRQSLGQGPEFLIYFQGTGAADDSGLPNDRFFAVRPEGSVSTLKIQRTERGDSAVYLCASSPEAGAYNEQFFGPGTRLTVL.